This TCR beta chain was obtained from a study of shared clonotypes between healthy human individuals. About the study: Every donor yielded three CD4 naive, three CD4 memory, two CD8 naive and one CD8 memory plate.

Findings of the study overall: Collection of samples was limited to blood; tissue repertoires likely differ.

Regarding this clone: Antigen specificity is unknown.

Assay used: immunoSEQ multiplex PCR; TCRdb lists only in-frame clones, some missing. The sample lists roughly 2,300,000 clones, about nine tenths occurring once. Germline CDR1 reads SGHRS; CDR2 reads YFSETQ. There are 18 residues in the CDR3. The V segment lost 0 bases and the J segment 0 bases; nucleotides outside the gene matches: 3. HIV-negative, healthy adults without recent acute infections or vaccinations were the donors. There were only Caucasian adults among the donors, and all lived in Nashville, Tennessee. The TCR was taken from a man aged 18 to 35 in good health. Some clones in this sample may be carry-over from other donors' samples. The J gene is TRBJ2-6, the V gene TRBV5-1; TRBD1 agrees at 10 bases. Sequenced sample: naive CD4+ T cells from PBMCs. Subset noted: CD45RA+ positively selected. CDR3 DNA: TGCGCCAGCAGCTTGGAGGACAGGGGGTTCTCTGGGGCCAACGTCCTGACTTTC. Protein: CASSLEDRGFSGANVLTF.